The 18 T cell receptor beta chains below all came from one sample that was sequenced in a study of spatial heterogeneity in lung cancer. As for time point: blood at routine non-recurrence follow-up after resection. Whole RNA from tumor, nontumor lung or frozen PBMC was sequenced unsorted. MiXCR, applied by TCRdb to the 5' RACE reads, yields one record per CDR3 protein. The sample yields around 27,000 distinct CDR3 sequences, roughly 6% seen once. The specimen was PBMCs, collected at follow-up. The receptors were gathered from a male donor with early-stage non-small cell lung cancer.

This clonotype has at least ten counts. CDR3 in DNA: TGTGCCAGCAGCTTAGTTGGGGTTAACTATGGCTACACCTTC. It yields the protein CASSLVGVNYGYTF. The chain has TRBV7-8 and TRBJ1-2; D is unclear. Deletions cut 1 base from V and 1 base from J, with 7 bases between. The CDR3 extends over 14 amino acids. CDR1 is SGHVS and CDR2 is FQNEAQ in the germline V gene.

The chain employs TRBV3-1 and TRBJ1-5; no definite D call. The V gene lost 4 bases and the J gene lost 5 bases, with 9 bases spanning the gap. Germline CDR1 and CDR2: LGHDT and YNNKEL (reference sequence). CDR3 length: 13 residues. Written as DNA, the CDR3 is TGTGCCAGCAGCCCGATAGGCCATCAGCCCCAGCATTTT. Translated: CASSPIGHQPQHF.

This clonotype was observed at least ten times. The rearrangement joins TRBV4-2 to TRBJ2-5; 12 bases are a match to TRBD2. Per germline, CDR1 LGHNA and CDR2 YNFKEQ. The CDR3 runs to 15 residues. V shed 2 bases, J shed 2 bases, and the junction held 0 bases outside the gene matches. CDR3 protein: CASSQLAGGQETQYF. In nucleotides, the CDR3 is TGTGCCAGCAGCCAACTAGCGGGGGGGCAAGAGACCCAGTACTTC.

This clonotype was observed a handful of times. The V call is TRBV10-3, the J call TRBJ1-1; the match to TRBD1 covers 9 bases. Germline lookup yields CDR1 ENHRY and CDR2 SYGVKD. The CDR3 covers 15 residues. V was pared by 6 bases and J by 4 bases, with 9 bases of the junction left unmatched. The CDR3 nucleotides are TGTGCCATCAGGCCCGATACAGGGGGCTCCACTGAAGCTTTCTTT. Its protein product is CAIRPDTGGSTEAFF.

V gene TRBV7-2 combines with J gene TRBJ1-2; D unresolved. V was pared by 2 bases and J by 5 bases, with 9 bases between. This CDR3 spans 13 amino acids. The germline V gene has CDR1 SGHTA and CDR2 FQGNSA. CDR3: CASSLSIEYGYTF. CDR3 sequence (DNA): TGTGCCAGCAGCTTAAGTATAGAGTATGGCTACACCTTC.

Only a few counts were recorded for this clonotype. The chain combines TRBV6-5 with TRBJ2-3; D is perhaps TRBD2 (6 bases). Germline V gene lookup returns CDR1 MNHEY and CDR2 SVGAGI. Trimming removed 4 bases from V and 0 bases from J, with 14 bases in between. CDR3 length equals 16 residues. For the CDR3, the DNA is TGTGCCAGCAGTTCTACCAGGACTACCAGCACAGATACGCAGTATTTT. It is translated as CASSSTRTTSTDTQYF.

This clonotype was seen a few times. One end of the junction is discordant with germline, which a read error may explain. V usage is TRBV12-3 or TRBV12-4 and J usage is TRBJ2-7; TRBD2 matches at 9 bases. The CDR3 covers 13 residues. In DNA, the CDR3 is TGTGCCAGCAGTCTAGCGGGGAAGTACGAGCAGTACTTC. As protein: CASSLAGKYEQYF.

This clonotype was seen repeatedly, ten times or more. The genes are TRBV7-2 and TRBJ1-4; D gene ambiguous. The V and J ends lost 7 bases and 5 bases respectively, with 11 bases between them. This CDR3 is 13 amino acids long. Per the germline V gene, CDR1 is SGHTA and CDR2 is FQGNSA. The CDR3 DNA sequence: TGTGCCAGCACCCTAGAGGGCAATGAAAAACTGTTTTTT. Translation gives CASTLEGNEKLFF.

This clonotype was counted many times. The chain combines TRBV4-1 with TRBJ2-3, with 7 bases lining up with TRBD2. The CDR3 consists of 18 residues. Trimming took 2 bases from V and 3 from J; bases not matched to a gene: 14. The germline V gene has CDR1 MGHRA and CDR2 YSYEKL. CDR3 in amino acids: CASSQILGGKSGTDTQYF. The DNA of the CDR3 is TGCGCCAGCAGCCAAATACTCGGGGGGAAGTCAGGTACAGATACGCAGTATTTT.

A word on this clonotype: This sequence may be a read error, since a much larger clone differs from it by one base. The chain couples TRBV29-1 to TRBJ2-1, with D hard to call. V lost 7 bases, J lost 4 bases, and 17 bases lay in between. Germline V CDR1 and CDR2: SQVTM, ANQGSEA. The CDR3 length is 14 residues. The chain's CDR3 is CSARSPGPYNEQFF. The CDR3, as DNA: TGCAGCGCCCGGAGCCCAGGCCCGTACAATGAGCAGTTCTTC.

This clonotype was found many times. The V and J genes are TRBV7-2 and TRBJ2-3; D is perhaps TRBD2 (5 bases). The CDR3 extends over 13 amino acids. Germline V lookup: CDR1 SGHTA, CDR2 FQGNSA. V lost 1 base to trimming and J lost 5 bases, with 7 bases between them. Written as DNA, the CDR3 is TGTGCCAGCAGCTTAGATCGGGGAGATACGCAGTATTTT. Its translation: CASSLDRGDTQYF.

The sample holds many counts of this clonotype. The chain recombines TRBV27 with TRBJ1-5, with D hard to call. The V and J ends lost 8 bases and 2 bases respectively, with 13 bases between them. The germline V gene has CDR1 MNHEY and CDR2 SMNVEV (reference sequence). This CDR3 spans 14 amino acids. The CDR3 DNA follows: TGTGCCAGCCAGTCGTGGGATCGCAATCAGCCCCAGCATTTT. Amino acids: CASQSWDRNQPQHF.

This clonotype was counted many times. V is TRBV29-1 and J is TRBJ2-7; 7 positions agree with TRBD1. Germline V CDR1 and CDR2: SQVTM, ANQGSEA. This CDR3 is 13 amino acids long. With 6 bases clipped from V and 6 bases from J, the junction kept 11 bases outside the gene matches. CDR3 coding DNA: TGCAGCGTCTCGGGACAGAGCATAAGCGAGCAGTACTTC. Translated: CSVSGQSISEQYF.

This clonotype was recorded at least ten times. J is TRBJ2-2 and V is TRBV20-1, with D unclear. V was trimmed by 3 bases and J by 0 bases, leaving 5 bases between them. The CDR3 sequence is 13 residues long. CDR1 DFQATT and CDR2 SNEGSKA come from the germline V gene (reference sequence). CDR3 sequence reads: CSASRSNTGELFF. DNA of the CDR3: TGCAGTGCTAGCAGGTCGAACACCGGGGAGCTGTTTTTT.

This clonotype has a handful of counts. Being one base from a much bigger clone, this may be a read error. The conserved closing phenylalanine or tryptophan is absent in this CDR3, likely reflecting a read error. The rearrangement joins TRBV5-6 to TRBJ2-3; D call uncertain. Per the germline V gene, CDR1 is SGHDT and CDR2 is YYEEEE. The V gene lost 2 bases and the J gene lost 1 base, with 5 bases spanning the gap. The CDR3 consists of 13 residues. The CDR3 coding sequence is TGTGCCAGCAGCTTACCTGGCACAGATACGCAGTATTCT. This sequence encodes CASSLPGTDTQYS.

In this sample, this clonotype turned up many times. The chain links TRBV19 to TRBJ1-2; D perhaps matches TRBD1 (5 bases). Germline V lookup: CDR1 LNHDA, CDR2 SQIVND (reference sequence). The CDR3 contains 14 residues. Trimming removed 5 bases at V and 4 bases at J, with 14 bases between. CDR3 in amino acids: CASSSSGRSYGYTF. CDR3 coding DNA: TGTGCCAGTAGTTCCTCGGGACGCAGCTATGGCTACACCTTC.

V is TRBV12-3 or TRBV12-4 and J is TRBJ1-4; D remains unclear. V was shortened by 4 bases and J by 0 bases, with 12 bases between the two germline ends. This CDR3 is built from 16 residues. The CDR3 reads CASSSPSFTTNEKLFF. Written as DNA, the CDR3 is TGTGCCAGCAGTTCACCGTCCTTCACAACTAATGAAAAACTGTTTTTT.

In this sample, this clonotype turned up many times. The chain joins TRBV20-1 to TRBJ1-6, with D possibly being TRBD1 (6 bases). In germline, CDR1 is DFQATT, CDR2 SNEGSKA (reference sequence). CDR3 length equals 13 residues. V shed 4 bases and J shed 6 bases, with 10 bases lying between them. The CDR3 sequence is CSAKDRSNSPLHF. CDR3 DNA sequence: TGCAGTGCTAAAGACAGGAGTAATTCACCCCTCCACTTT.